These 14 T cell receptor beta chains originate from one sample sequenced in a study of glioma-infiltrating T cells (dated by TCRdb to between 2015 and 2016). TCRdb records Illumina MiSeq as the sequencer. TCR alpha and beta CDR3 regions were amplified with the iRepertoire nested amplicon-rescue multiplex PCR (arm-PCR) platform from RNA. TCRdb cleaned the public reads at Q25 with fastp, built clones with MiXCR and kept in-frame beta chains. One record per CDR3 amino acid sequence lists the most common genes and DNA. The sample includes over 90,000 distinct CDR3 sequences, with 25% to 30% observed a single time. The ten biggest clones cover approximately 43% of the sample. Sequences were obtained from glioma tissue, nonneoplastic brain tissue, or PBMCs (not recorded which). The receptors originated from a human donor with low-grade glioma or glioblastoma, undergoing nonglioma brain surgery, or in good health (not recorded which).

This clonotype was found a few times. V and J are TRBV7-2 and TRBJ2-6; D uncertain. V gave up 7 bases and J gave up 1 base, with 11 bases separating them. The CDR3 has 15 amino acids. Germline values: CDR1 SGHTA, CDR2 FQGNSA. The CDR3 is CASNSRRSGANVLTF. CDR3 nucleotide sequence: TGTGCCAGCAACTCACGACGATCTGGGGCCAACGTCCTGACTTTC. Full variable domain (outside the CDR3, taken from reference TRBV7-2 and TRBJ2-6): GAGVSQSPSNKVTEKGKDVELRCDPISGHTALYWYRQSLGQGLEFLIYFQGNSAPDKSGLPSDRFSAERTGGSVSTLTIQRTQQEDSAVYLCASNSRRSGANVLTFGAGSRLTVL.

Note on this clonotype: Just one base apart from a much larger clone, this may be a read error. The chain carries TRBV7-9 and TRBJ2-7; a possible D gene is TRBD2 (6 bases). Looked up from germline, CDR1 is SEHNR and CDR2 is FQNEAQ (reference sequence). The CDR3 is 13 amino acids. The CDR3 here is CASSAGPIYEHYF. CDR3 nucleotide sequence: TGTGCCAGCAGCGCGGGACCTATATACGAGCATTACTTC.

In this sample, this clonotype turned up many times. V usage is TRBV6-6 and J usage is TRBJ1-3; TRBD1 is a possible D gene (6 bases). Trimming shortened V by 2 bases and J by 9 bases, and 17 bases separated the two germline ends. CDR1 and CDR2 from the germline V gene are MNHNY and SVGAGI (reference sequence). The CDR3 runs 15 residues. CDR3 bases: TGTGCCAGCAGTTACGCGACAGGTGGTTTTGGCACCATATATTTT. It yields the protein CASSYATGGFGTIYF.

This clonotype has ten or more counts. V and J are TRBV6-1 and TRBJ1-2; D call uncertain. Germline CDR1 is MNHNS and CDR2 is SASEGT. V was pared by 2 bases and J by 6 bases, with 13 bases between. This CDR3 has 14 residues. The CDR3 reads CASSERRSEDGYTF. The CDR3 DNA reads TGTGCCAGCAGTGAAAGGCGTTCAGAGGATGGCTACACCTTC.

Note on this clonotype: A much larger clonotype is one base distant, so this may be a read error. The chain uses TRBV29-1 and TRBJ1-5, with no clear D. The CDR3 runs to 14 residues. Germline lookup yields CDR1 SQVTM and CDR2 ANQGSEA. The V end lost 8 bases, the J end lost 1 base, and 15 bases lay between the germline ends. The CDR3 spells CSPSSIASNQPQHF. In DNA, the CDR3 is TGCAGCCCATCGTCCATCGCGAGCAATCAGCCCCAGCATTTT.

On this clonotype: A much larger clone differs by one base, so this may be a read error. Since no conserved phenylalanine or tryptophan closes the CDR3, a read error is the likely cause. The CDR3 nucleotides are TGCAGTGCTAGTGAGACTAACGCAGAGACCCAGTACCTC. It encodes CSASETNAETQYL. The chain recombines TRBV20-1 with TRBJ2-5, with D possibly TRBD2 on 5 matching bases. V dropped 3 bases and J dropped 4 bases, with 12 bases sitting between them. CDR1 DFQATT and CDR2 SNEGSKA come from the germline V gene (reference sequence). CDR3 size: 13 residues.

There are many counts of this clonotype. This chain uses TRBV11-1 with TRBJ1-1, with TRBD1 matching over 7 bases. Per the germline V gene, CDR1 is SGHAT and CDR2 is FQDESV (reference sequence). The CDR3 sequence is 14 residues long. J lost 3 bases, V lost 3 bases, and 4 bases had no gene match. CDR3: CASSFTGTDTEAFF. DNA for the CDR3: TGTGCCAGCAGCTTCACCGGGACAGACACTGAAGCTTTCTTT. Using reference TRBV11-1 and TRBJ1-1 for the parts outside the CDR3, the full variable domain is EAEVAQSPRYKITEKSQAVAFWCDPISGHATLYWYRQILGQGPELLVQFQDESVVDDSQLPKDRFSAERLKGVDSTLKIQPAELGDSAMYLCASSFTGTDTEAFFGQGTRLTVV.

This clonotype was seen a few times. This chain's CDR3 is CASSLRGALYGYTF. For the CDR3, the DNA is TGTGCCAGCAGTTTAAGAGGAGCGCTCTATGGCTACACCTTC. This rearrangement joins TRBV12-3 or TRBV12-4 to TRBJ1-2; D is uncertain. Trimming cost V 2 bases and J 4 bases, with 11 bases left between them. The CDR3 has 14 amino acids.

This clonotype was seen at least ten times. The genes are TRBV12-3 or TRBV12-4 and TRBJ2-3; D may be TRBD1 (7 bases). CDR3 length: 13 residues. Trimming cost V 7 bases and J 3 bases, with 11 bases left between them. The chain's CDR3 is CASKEGATDTQYF. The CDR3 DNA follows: TGTGCCAGCAAGGAGGGGGCAACAGATACGCAGTATTTT.

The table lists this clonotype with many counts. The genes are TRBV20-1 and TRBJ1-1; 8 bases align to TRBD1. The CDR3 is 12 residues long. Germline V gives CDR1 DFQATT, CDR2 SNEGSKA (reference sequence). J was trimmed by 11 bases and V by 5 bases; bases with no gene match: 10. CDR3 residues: CSAVQGEMPAFF. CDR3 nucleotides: TGCAGTGCTGTACAGGGGGAGATGCCCGCTTTCTTT.

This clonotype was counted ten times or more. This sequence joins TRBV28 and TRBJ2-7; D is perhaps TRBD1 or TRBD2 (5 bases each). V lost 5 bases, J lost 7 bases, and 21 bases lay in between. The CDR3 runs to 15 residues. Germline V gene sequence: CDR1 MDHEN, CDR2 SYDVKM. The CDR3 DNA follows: TGTGCCAGCAGTCAAACGACTCCGCCGGGACCTGAGCAGTACTTC. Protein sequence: CASSQTTPPGPEQYF.

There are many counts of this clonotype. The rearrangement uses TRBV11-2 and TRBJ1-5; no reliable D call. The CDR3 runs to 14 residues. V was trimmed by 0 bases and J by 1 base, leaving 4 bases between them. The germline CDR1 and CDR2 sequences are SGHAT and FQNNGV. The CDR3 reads CASSLEGSNQPQHF. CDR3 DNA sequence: TGTGCCAGCAGCTTAGAAGGAAGCAATCAGCCCCAGCATTTT.

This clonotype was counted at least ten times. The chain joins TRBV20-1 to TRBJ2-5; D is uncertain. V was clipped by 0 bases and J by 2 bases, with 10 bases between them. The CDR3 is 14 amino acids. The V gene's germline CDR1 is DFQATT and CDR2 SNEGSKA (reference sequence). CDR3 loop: CSARDLRVQETQYF. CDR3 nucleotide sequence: TGCAGTGCTAGAGATCTCCGGGTACAAGAGACCCAGTACTTC.

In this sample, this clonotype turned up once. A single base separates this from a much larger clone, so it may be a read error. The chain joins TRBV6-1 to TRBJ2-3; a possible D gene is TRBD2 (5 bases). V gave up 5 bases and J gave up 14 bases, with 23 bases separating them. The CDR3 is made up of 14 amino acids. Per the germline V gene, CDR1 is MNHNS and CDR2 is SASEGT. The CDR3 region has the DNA TGTGCCAGCAGTCCGCGAGGAAGCCACGGGGAGCTGTATTTT. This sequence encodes CASSPRGSHGELYF.